This TCR beta chain was recorded in a study of beta chain features in type 1 diabetes. Study as a whole: There was similarity between patients and healthy donors in age, gender and cell yields. Study conclusions and caveats: Type 1 diabetes patients had moderately but significantly shorter TCRB CDR3s in all four CD4+ subsets. Within patients, naive, central memory and Treg TCRB repertoires seemed more similar than within healthy donors. Diminished insertions and augmented deletions at VDJ junctions characterized type 1 diabetes patients.

What was sequenced were expressed TCRB transcripts, since all of the isolated RNA had been reverse transcribed. The repertoire was sequenced with immunoSEQ multiplex PCR; TCRdb's copy has only in-frame clones and lacks some. Of a few hundred thousand clones in the sample, roughly 13% were seen once. V lost 6 bases to trimming and J lost 5 bases; unmatched junction nucleotides: 10. Germline V gene data show CDR1 as LNHDA and CDR2 as SQIVND (reference sequence). This CDR3 is 15 amino acids long. Only a few counts were recorded for this clone. Its antigen remains unidentified. This chain joins TRBV19 and TRBJ2-5; 9 nucleotides agree with TRBD2. The TCR was taken from a woman between 18 and 29 years old with type 1 diabetes. Source material: naive CD4+ T cells from blood. In DNA form, the CDR3 reads TGTGCCAGTAGCCCAGGACTAGCGAGTAGGGAGACCCAGTACTTC. Protein product: CASSPGLASRETQYF.